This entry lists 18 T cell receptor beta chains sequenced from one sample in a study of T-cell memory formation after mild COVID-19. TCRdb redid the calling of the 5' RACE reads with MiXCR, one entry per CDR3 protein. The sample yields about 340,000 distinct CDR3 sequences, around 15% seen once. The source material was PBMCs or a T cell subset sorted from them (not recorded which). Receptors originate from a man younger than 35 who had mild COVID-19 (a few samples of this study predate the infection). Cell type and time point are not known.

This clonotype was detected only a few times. CDR3 nucleotide sequence: TGCGCCAGCAGCTTCCCAGGGGATTACAATGAGCAGTTCTTC. Translation gives CASSFPGDYNEQFF. The rearrangement uses TRBV5-1 and TRBJ2-1; tentatively, D is TRBD1 (6 bases). V was clipped by 2 bases and J by 4 bases, with 10 bases between them. This CDR3 comprises 14 residues. CDR1 and CDR2 from the germline V gene are SGHRS and YFSETQ.

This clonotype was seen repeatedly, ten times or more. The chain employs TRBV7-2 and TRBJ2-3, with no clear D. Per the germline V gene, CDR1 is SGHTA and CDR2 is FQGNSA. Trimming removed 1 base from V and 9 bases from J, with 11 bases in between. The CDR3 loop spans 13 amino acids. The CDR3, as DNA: TGTGCCAGCAGCTTAGAACTTAAAGAAACGCAGTATTTT. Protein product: CASSLELKETQYF.

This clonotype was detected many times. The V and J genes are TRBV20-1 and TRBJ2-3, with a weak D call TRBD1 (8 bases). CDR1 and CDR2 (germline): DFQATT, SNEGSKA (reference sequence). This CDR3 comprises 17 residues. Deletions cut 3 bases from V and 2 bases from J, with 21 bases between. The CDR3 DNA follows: TGCAGTGCTAGGCGGGGGTCAGGGGGCCCCGCCACAGATACGCAGTATTTT. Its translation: CSARRGSGGPATDTQYF.

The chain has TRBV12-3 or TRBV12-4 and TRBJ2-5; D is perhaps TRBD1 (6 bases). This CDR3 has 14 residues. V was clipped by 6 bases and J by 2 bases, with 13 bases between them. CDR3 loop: CASRTGTSQETQYF. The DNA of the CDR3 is TGTGCCAGCAGGACCGGGACATCGCAAGAGACCCAGTACTTC.

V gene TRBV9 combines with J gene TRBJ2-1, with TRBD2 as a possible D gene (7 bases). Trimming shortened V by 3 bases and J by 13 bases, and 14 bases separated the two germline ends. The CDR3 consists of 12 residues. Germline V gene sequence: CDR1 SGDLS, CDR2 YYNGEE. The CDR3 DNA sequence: TGTGCCAGCAGCGAGAGGGGGGGCCGTCAGTTCTTC. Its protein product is CASSERGGRQFF.

The chain's CDR3 is CASGTAGGMMDTQYF. CDR3 DNA: TGTGCCAGCGGAACAGCGGGGGGAATGATGGATACGCAGTATTTT. This rearrangement joins TRBV7-3 to TRBJ2-3; 9 bases agree with TRBD2. V lost 8 bases and J lost 6; bases outside the gene matches: 12. The CDR3 consists of 15 residues. The germline CDR1 and CDR2 sequences are SGHTA and FQGTGA.

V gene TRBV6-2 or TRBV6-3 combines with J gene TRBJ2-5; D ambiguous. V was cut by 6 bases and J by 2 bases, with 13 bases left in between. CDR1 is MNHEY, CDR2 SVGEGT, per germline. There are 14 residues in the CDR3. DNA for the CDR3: TGTGCCAGCAGCCCCATGGGCACACAAGAGACCCAGTACTTC. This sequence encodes CASSPMGTQETQYF.

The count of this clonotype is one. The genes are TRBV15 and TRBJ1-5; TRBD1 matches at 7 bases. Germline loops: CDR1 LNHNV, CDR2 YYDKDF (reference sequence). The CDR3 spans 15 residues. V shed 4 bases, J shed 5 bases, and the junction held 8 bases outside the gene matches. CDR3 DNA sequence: TGTGCCACCAGCACGGGACAGAGGCAGGATCAGCCCCAGCATTTT. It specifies CATSTGQRQDQPQHF.

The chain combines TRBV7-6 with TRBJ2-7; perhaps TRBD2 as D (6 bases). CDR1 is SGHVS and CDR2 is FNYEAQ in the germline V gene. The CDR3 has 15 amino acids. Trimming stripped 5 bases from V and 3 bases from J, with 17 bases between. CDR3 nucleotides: TGTGCCAGCAGCATGGGACTGACCTCTTACTACGAGCAGTACTTC. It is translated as CASSMGLTSYYEQYF.

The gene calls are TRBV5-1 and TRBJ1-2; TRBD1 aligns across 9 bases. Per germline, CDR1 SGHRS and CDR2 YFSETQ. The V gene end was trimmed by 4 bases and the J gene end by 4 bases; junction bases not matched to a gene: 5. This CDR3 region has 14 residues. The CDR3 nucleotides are TGCGCCAGCAGCACCGGACAGGGGCTCTATGGCTACACCTTC. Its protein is CASSTGQGLYGYTF.

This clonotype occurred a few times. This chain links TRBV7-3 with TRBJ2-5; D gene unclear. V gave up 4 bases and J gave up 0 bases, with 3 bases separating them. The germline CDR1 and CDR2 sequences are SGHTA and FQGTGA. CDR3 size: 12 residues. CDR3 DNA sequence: TGTGCCAGCAGCTCTGACCAAGAGACCCAGTACTTC. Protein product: CASSSDQETQYF.

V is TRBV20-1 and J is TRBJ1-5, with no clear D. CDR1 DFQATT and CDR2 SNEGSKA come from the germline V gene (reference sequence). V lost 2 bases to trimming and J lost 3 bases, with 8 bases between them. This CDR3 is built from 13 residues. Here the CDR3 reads CSARISDNQPQHF. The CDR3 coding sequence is TGCAGTGCTAGAATTAGTGACAATCAGCCCCAGCATTTT.

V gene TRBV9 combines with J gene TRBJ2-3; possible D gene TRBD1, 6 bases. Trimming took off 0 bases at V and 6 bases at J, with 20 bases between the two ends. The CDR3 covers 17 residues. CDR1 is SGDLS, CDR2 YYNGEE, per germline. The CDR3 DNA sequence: TGTGCCAGCAGCGTAGGTCGCAGGGGAACCCTCATGGATACGCAGTATTTT. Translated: CASSVGRRGTLMDTQYF.

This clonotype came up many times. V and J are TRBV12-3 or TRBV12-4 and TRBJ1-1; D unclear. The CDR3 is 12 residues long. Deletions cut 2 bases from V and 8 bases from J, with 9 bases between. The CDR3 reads CASSLRAEEAFF. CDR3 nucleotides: TGTGCCAGCAGTTTACGAGCAGAAGAAGCTTTCTTT.

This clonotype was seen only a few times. CDR3 sequence reads: CASSRWTGSGYTF. The CDR3 region has the DNA TGTGCCAGCAGCCGCTGGACAGGGAGTGGCTACACCTTC. The chain is built from TRBV12-3 or TRBV12-4 and TRBJ1-2; 8 positions agree with TRBD1. The V segment lost 6 bases and the J segment 7 bases; nucleotides outside the gene matches: 7. The CDR3 totals 13 residues.

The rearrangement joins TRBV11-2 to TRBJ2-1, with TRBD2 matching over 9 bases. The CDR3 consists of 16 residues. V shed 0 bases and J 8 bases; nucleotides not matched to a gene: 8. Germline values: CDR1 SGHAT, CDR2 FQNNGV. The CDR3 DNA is TGTGCCAGCAGCTTAGATCTAGCGGGATCCTTGGATGAGCAGTTCTTC. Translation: CASSLDLAGSLDEQFF.

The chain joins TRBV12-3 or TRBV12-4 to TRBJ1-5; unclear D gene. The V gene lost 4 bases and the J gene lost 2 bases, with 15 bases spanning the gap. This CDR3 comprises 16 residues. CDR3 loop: CASSSQTDRRNQPQHF. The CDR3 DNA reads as TGTGCCAGCAGTTCCCAAACCGACCGACGCAATCAGCCCCAGCATTTT.

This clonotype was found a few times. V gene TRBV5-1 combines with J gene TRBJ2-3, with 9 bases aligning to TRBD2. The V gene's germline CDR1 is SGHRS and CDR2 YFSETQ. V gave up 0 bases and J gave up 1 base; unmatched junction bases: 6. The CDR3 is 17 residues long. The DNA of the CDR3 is TGCGCCAGCAGCTTGGAGGGAGCTAGCGGGGGCACAGATACGCAGTATTTT. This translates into CASSLEGASGGTDTQYF.